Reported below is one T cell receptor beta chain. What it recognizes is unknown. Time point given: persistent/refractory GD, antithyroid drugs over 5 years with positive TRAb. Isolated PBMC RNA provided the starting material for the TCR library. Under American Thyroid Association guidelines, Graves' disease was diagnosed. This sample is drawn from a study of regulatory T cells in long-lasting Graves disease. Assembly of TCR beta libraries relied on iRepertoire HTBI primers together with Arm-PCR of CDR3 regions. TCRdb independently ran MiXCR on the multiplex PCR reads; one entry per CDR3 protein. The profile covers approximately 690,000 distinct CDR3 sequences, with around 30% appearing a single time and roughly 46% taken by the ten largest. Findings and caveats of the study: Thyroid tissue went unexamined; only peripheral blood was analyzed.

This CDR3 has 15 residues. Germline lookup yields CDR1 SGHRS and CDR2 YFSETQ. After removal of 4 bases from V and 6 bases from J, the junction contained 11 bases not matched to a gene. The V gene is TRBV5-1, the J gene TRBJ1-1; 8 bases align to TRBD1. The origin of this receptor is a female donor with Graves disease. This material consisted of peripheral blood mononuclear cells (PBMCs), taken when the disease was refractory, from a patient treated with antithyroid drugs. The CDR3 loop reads CASSVRQGRGAEAFF. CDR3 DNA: TGCGCCAGCAGCGTCCGACAGGGGCGAGGGGCTGAAGCTTTCTTT. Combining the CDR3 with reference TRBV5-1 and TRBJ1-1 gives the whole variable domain KAGVTQTPRYLIKTRGQQVTLSCSPISGHRSVSWYQQTPGQGLQFLFEYFSETQRNKGNFPGRFSGRQFSNSRSEMNVSTLELGDSALYLCASSVRQGRGAEAFFGQGTRLTVV.